Shown below are 5 T cell receptor beta chains from a single sample sequenced in a study of blood T cell repertoires in COVID-19. TCRdb keeps only in-frame clones here, not all; method: immunoSEQ multiplex PCR. The sample lists a few hundred thousand clones; about 88% were seen once. The sequenced sample consisted of peripheral blood. The receptor source for this set is a man aged 50 to 59 with COVID-19, enrolled during active disease.

The chain uses TRBV5-1 and TRBJ1-2; unclear D gene. The germline V and J ends were trimmed by 0 bases and 8 bases, with 11 bases remaining between them. The CDR3 length is 13 residues. Germline loops: CDR1 SGHRS, CDR2 YFSETQ. CDR3 DNA: TGCGCCAGCAGCTTGGAGTCGGCCGGGGGCTACACCTTC. This translates into CASSLESAGGYTF.

CDR3 bases: TGTGCCACCAGCAGGGGGGACAGGGTCCAAGAGACCCAGTACTTC. This encodes CATSRGDRVQETQYF. J is TRBJ2-5 and V is TRBV15; 9 nucleotides agree with TRBD1. There are 15 residues in the CDR3. The trim removed 3 bases at V and 1 base at J, leaving 3 bases unmatched. Germline V gene sequence: CDR1 LNHNV, CDR2 YYDKDF (reference sequence).

This clone was picked up one time. CDR3 coding DNA: TGCGCCAGCAGCTTTTTCCCCACTAGCGGGAACACCGGGGAGCTGTTTTTT. Translation gives CASSFFPTSGNTGELFF. The chain couples TRBV5-1 to TRBJ2-2; 8 bases fit TRBD2. The germline CDR1 and CDR2 sequences are SGHRS and YFSETQ. This CDR3 is built from 17 residues. V shed 2 bases and J 1 base; nucleotides not matched to a gene: 7.

The gene calls are TRBV7-9 and TRBJ2-7; TRBD1 aligns across 9 bases. The CDR3 length is 15 residues. CDR1 is SEHNR, CDR2 FQNEAQ, per germline (reference sequence). Losses at the gene ends were 5 bases for V and 2 bases for J; bases not matched to a gene: 7. The CDR3, as DNA: TGTGCCAGCAGCCAAGGGGACAGGGCCCCCTACGAGCAGTACTTC. This codes for CASSQGDRAPYEQYF.

The rearrangement links TRBV12-3 or TRBV12-4 to TRBJ1-2; 7 bases match TRBD1. The V gene end was trimmed by 4 bases and the J gene end by 6 bases; junction bases not matched to a gene: 5. The CDR3 loop spans 13 amino acids. DNA for the CDR3: TGTGCCAGCAGTTCCGGGACAGAGCATGGCTACACCTTC. It codes for CASSSGTEHGYTF.